One and the same sample provided the 20 T cell receptor beta chains below, sequenced in a study of identical twins. One entry per CDR3 protein, called by TCRdb with MiXCR from the 5' RACE reads. The sample yields 130,000 to 150,000 distinct CDR3 sequences, roughly 3.2% seen once. Sequencing was done on a sample of memory T cells sorted from blood. These TCRs come from a man younger than 30 in good health.

This clonotype was counted many times. The V gene is TRBV27, the J gene TRBJ1-2; D is possibly TRBD1 (5 bases). V was trimmed by 5 bases and J by 5 bases, leaving 12 bases between them. Germline assignment: CDR1 MNHEY and CDR2 SMNVEV (reference sequence). The length of the CDR3 is 13 residues. CDR3 DNA: TGTGCCAGCAGTCCGAGGGAGGGGTATGGCTACACCTTC. It translates to CASSPREGYGYTF.

This clonotype came up many times. V is TRBV7-2 and J is TRBJ2-1, with 8 bases aligning to TRBD2. The germline gives CDR1 SGHTA, CDR2 FQGNSA. The CDR3 covers 17 residues. With V trimmed by 0 bases and J by 7 bases, 11 bases remained unmatched. The chain's CDR3 is CASSLALGGVGRNEQFF. The CDR3 DNA follows: TGTGCCAGCAGCTTAGCGCTCGGGGGGGTGGGTAGGAATGAGCAGTTCTTC.

This clonotype occurred many times. This rearrangement joins TRBV9 to TRBJ2-2; 7 bases fit TRBD2. This CDR3 contains 15 residues. CDR1 is SGDLS, CDR2 YYNGEE, per germline. Trimming cost V 4 bases and J 1 base; bases outside gene matches: 4. CDR3 in amino acids: CASSRSGVNTGELFF. The CDR3 DNA sequence: TGTGCCAGCAGCCGAAGCGGGGTGAACACCGGGGAGCTGTTTTTT.

This clonotype was detected ten times or more. J is TRBJ1-3 and V is TRBV5-1; D gene uncertain. The V gene's germline CDR1 is SGHRS and CDR2 YFSETQ. The CDR3 extends over 14 amino acids. Trimming stripped 4 bases from V and 1 base from J, with 9 bases between. CDR3 amino acids: CASSEGRSGNTIYF. The CDR3, as DNA: TGCGCCAGCAGCGAAGGCCGATCTGGAAACACCATATATTTT.

This clonotype was observed many times. The V gene is TRBV5-1, the J gene TRBJ2-5; 12 nucleotides align to TRBD2. This CDR3 spans 15 amino acids. V gave up 4 bases and J gave up 4 bases; unmatched junction bases: 5. CDR1 is SGHRS, CDR2 YFSETQ, per germline. CDR3 loop: CASSLAGGPRETQYF. The DNA for the CDR3 is TGCGCCAGCAGCCTAGCGGGAGGGCCCCGAGAGACCCAGTACTTC.

This clonotype was counted many times. This chain links TRBV12-3 or TRBV12-4 with TRBJ2-5; TRBD2 matches at 9 bases. This CDR3 is built from 15 residues. Germline trimming cut 5 bases from V and 5 bases from J; bases unmatched to any gene: 9. The CDR3 loop reads CASSRGSSGMETQYF. The CDR3 DNA follows: TGTGCCAGCAGTAGGGGGTCTAGCGGGATGGAGACCCAGTACTTC.

This clonotype has ten or more counts. V usage is TRBV6-6 and J usage is TRBJ1-1; D is undetermined. The CDR3 loop spans 15 amino acids. Trimming removed 6 bases at V and 1 base at J, with 15 bases between. Germline V CDR1 and CDR2: MNHNY, SVGAGI (reference sequence). Here the CDR3 reads CASSQFGGWNTEAFF. The CDR3 coding sequence is TGTGCCAGCAGCCAATTCGGAGGGTGGAACACTGAAGCTTTCTTT.

This clonotype was observed many times. The chain combines TRBV20-1 with TRBJ1-4; TRBD1 matches 9 bases. The germline V gene encodes CDR1 DFQATT and CDR2 SNEGSKA (reference sequence). V gave up 5 bases and J gave up 6 bases; unmatched junction bases: 4. CDR3 length: 13 residues. The CDR3 nucleotides are TGCAGTGCTGGGACAGGGTTTGATGAAAAACTGTTTTTT. Encoded protein: CSAGTGFDEKLFF.

This chain joins TRBV6-1 and TRBJ2-3, with a tentative D call TRBD2 (7 bases). Germline V gene lookup returns CDR1 MNHNS and CDR2 SASEGT. V lost 9 bases, J lost 6 bases, and 19 bases lay in between. The CDR3 sequence is 14 residues long. The DNA of the CDR3 is TGTGCCAGTGAAGGGGGGGGAACGGCGGATACGCAGTATTTT. The encoded protein is CASEGGGTADTQYF.

The chain has TRBV6-5 and TRBJ2-1; the D gene could be TRBD1 or TRBD2 (5 bases each). The CDR3 covers 18 residues. V lost 3 bases, J lost 4 bases, and 22 bases lay in between. The germline gives CDR1 MNHEY, CDR2 SVGAGI. CDR3 DNA sequence: TGTGCCAGCAGTTATCTGGGGGATCGGAGCCGAGCTTACAATGAGCAGTTCTTC. Its protein is CASSYLGDRSRAYNEQFF.

This clonotype was seen at least ten times. The CDR3 nucleotides are TGTGCCAGCAGCTTAAGTGCCGGGCAGACGCAGTATTTT. Protein sequence: CASSLSAGQTQYF. V usage is TRBV7-3 and J usage is TRBJ2-3; D remains unclear. The CDR3 contains 13 residues. Germline V gene data show CDR1 as SGHTA and CDR2 as FQGTGA. V gave up 1 base and J gave up 9 bases, with 11 bases separating them.

This clonotype was counted only a few times. The V gene is TRBV20-1, the J gene TRBJ1-5, with 8 bases aligning to TRBD1. CDR3 length: 14 amino acids. The germline V gene encodes CDR1 DFQATT and CDR2 SNEGSKA (reference sequence). V lost 6 bases and J lost 3; bases outside the gene matches: 7. The DNA for the CDR3 is TGCAGTGCGGAGGGACAGGTATCCAATCAGCCCCAGCATTTT. It is translated as CSAEGQVSNQPQHF.

This clonotype was seen at least ten times. The V call is TRBV5-1, the J call TRBJ2-3, with D possibly matching TRBD2 (5 bases). This CDR3 region has 13 residues. Trimming took off 5 bases at V and 2 bases at J, with 9 bases between the two ends. CDR1 is SGHRS, CDR2 YFSETQ, per germline. Written as DNA, the CDR3 is TGCGCCAGCAGGGCGGGCTACACAGATACGCAGTATTTT. Its protein product is CASRAGYTDTQYF.

In this sample, this clonotype turned up many times. The V call is TRBV6-2 or TRBV6-3, the J call TRBJ2-7, with TRBD2 matching 10 bases. V shed 5 bases and J 7 bases; nucleotides not matched to a gene: 5. The CDR3 covers 13 residues. Germline CDR1 is MNHEY and CDR2 is SVGEGT. CDR3 sequence reads: CASSVLAGREQYV. CDR3 nucleotide sequence: TGTGCCAGCAGTGTACTAGCGGGAAGGGAGCAGTACGTC.

This clonotype was seen ten or more times. The chain has TRBV7-9 and TRBJ1-2; D ambiguous. CDR1 and CDR2 from the germline V gene are SEHNR and FQNEAQ (reference sequence). CDR3 length: 15 amino acids. The V and J ends lost 4 bases and 2 bases respectively, with 14 bases between them. CDR3 sequence reads: CASSSGGRANYGYTF. Here the CDR3 DNA reads TGTGCCAGCAGCTCCGGTGGGAGGGCCAACTATGGCTACACCTTC.

This clonotype was counted ten times or more. CDR3 DNA: TGTGCCAGTCGCCCACAGGGGAACACCATATATTTT. This gives the protein CASRPQGNTIYF. The chain carries TRBV6-6 and TRBJ1-3, with 7 bases lining up with TRBD1. Germline CDR1 reads MNHNY; CDR2 reads SVGAGI (reference sequence). With V trimmed by 9 bases and J by 7 bases, 6 bases remained unmatched. CDR3 length: 12 residues.

This clonotype was seen ten or more times. The J gene is TRBJ2-4, the V gene TRBV18; D gene uncertain. The germline V and J ends were trimmed by 3 bases and 8 bases, with 5 bases remaining between them. This CDR3 is 11 amino acids long. Germline lookup yields CDR1 KGHSH and CDR2 LQKENI. This CDR3 is CASSPSDIQYF. Written as DNA, the CDR3 is TGTGCCAGCTCACCGTCGGACATTCAGTACTTC.

This clonotype was found many times. This sequence joins TRBV14 and TRBJ2-5; D is possibly TRBD1 or TRBD2 (5 bases each). Deletions cut 4 bases from V and 5 bases from J, with 20 bases between. CDR3 size: 16 residues. Per the germline V gene, CDR1 is SGHDN and CDR2 is FVKESK. This CDR3 is CASSLNRGYPRETQYF. The CDR3 DNA follows: TGTGCCAGCAGCCTTAATCGGGGCTACCCCCGGGAGACCCAGTACTTC.

This clonotype was recorded many times. This chain joins TRBV20-1 and TRBJ2-5, with D unclear. Germline V gives CDR1 DFQATT, CDR2 SNEGSKA (reference sequence). This CDR3 contains 14 residues. V was trimmed by 5 bases and J by 5 bases, leaving 18 bases between them. The CDR3 reads CSAPQRLGSETQYF. The CDR3 DNA reads as TGCAGTGCTCCGCAAAGATTAGGGTCGGAGACCCAGTACTTC.

There are many counts of this clonotype. DNA for the CDR3: TGCGCCAGCAGGTATCGGGGGGGGACTGAAGCTTTCTTT. Translation: CASRYRGGTEAFF. This rearrangement joins TRBV5-1 to TRBJ1-1, with D possibly TRBD1 on 5 matching bases. V gave up 5 bases and J gave up 5 bases, with 13 bases separating them. CDR1 is SGHRS and CDR2 is YFSETQ in the germline V gene. This CDR3 has 13 amino acids. Combining the CDR3 with reference TRBV5-1 and TRBJ1-1 gives the whole variable domain KAGVTQTPRYLIKTRGQQVTLSCSPISGHRSVSWYQQTPGQGLQFLFEYFSETQRNKGNFPGRFSGRQFSNSRSEMNVSTLELGDSALYLCASRYRGGTEAFFGQGTRLTVV.